The 28 T cell receptor beta chains in this list originate from one sample, sequenced in a study of shared clonotypes between healthy human individuals. Libraries were prepared by immunoSEQ multiplex PCR; TCRdb keeps only in-frame clonotypes and omits some of them. The table includes hundreds of thousands of clones, about 96% detected once. The sequencing sample was made of naive CD4+ T cells sorted from blood. Indicated subset: CD45RA+ positively selected. The receptors derive from a woman aged 25 to 39 in good health.

The chain carries TRBV5-4 and TRBJ2-1, with TRBD1 identical over 7 bases. The V segment lost 7 bases and the J segment 0 bases; nucleotides outside the gene matches: 7. The CDR3 runs 15 residues. Germline-derived CDR1 and CDR2 are SGHNT and YYREEE (reference sequence). The CDR3 coding sequence is TGTGCCAGCCGAGGGGGCGTCAGCTCCTACAATGAGCAGTTCTTC. Amino acid sequence: CASRGGVSSYNEQFF. Supplemented by reference TRBV5-4 and TRBJ2-1, the full variable domain reads ETGVTQSPTHLIKTRGQQVTLRCSSQSGHNTVSWYQQALGQGPQFIFQYYREEENGRGNFPPRFSGLQFPNYSSELNVNALELDDSALYLCASRGGVSSYNEQFFGPGTRLTVL.

The chain couples TRBV5-1 to TRBJ2-3; D could derive from TRBD1 or TRBD2 (5 bases each). CDR1 SGHRS and CDR2 YFSETQ come from the germline V gene. The V and J ends lost 1 base and 2 bases respectively, with 8 bases between them. The CDR3 consists of 14 residues. The CDR3 region is CASSLSGTTDTQYF. The CDR3 DNA follows: TGCGCCAGCAGCTTGTCGGGGACCACAGATACGCAGTATTTT.

V gene TRBV6-4 combines with J gene TRBJ1-2; 10 bases fit TRBD1. The CDR3 has 15 amino acids. V was pared by 4 bases and J by 8 bases, with 10 bases of the junction left unmatched. Germline CDR1 is MRHNA and CDR2 is SNTAGT. The CDR3 coding sequence is TGTGCCAGCAGTGGAGGACAGGGGGGTATGTCGGGCTACACCTTC. This sequence encodes CASSGGQGGMSGYTF.

This chain connects TRBV19 to TRBJ2-5; 9 nucleotides line up with TRBD2. This CDR3 has 15 residues. Germline V gene sequence: CDR1 LNHDA, CDR2 SQIVND (reference sequence). J was trimmed by 5 bases and V by 4 bases; bases with no gene match: 8. The DNA for the CDR3 is TGTGCCAGTAGTACGGTAGCGGGAGTGGAGGAGACCCAGTACTTC. This codes for CASSTVAGVEETQYF.

This rearrangement joins TRBV7-3 to TRBJ2-3; D is ambiguous. Trimming removed 5 bases from V and 0 bases from J, with 9 bases in between. Germline V gives CDR1 SGHTA, CDR2 FQGTGA. The CDR3 consists of 14 residues. CDR3 sequence: CASSLRASTDTQYF. CDR3 in DNA: TGTGCCAGCAGCCTCAGAGCGAGCACAGATACGCAGTATTTT.

The V gene is TRBV2, the J gene TRBJ2-3; unclear D gene. The CDR3 extends over 14 amino acids. Between the trimmed V and J ends, which lost 8 bases and 5 bases, there was a span of 17 bases. Germline-derived CDR1 and CDR2 are SNHLY and FYNNEI. CDR3 DNA sequence: TGTGCCAGCGGGTCGGAAACTATGGTAGATACGCAGTATTTT. It translates to CASGSETMVDTQYF.

The rearrangement uses TRBV9 and TRBJ2-7, with 8 bases fitting TRBD2. The V segment lost 4 bases and the J segment 2 bases; nucleotides outside the gene matches: 2. The CDR3 consists of 13 residues. Germline loops: CDR1 SGDLS, CDR2 YYNGEE. The CDR3 here is CASSLGLAYEQYF. The CDR3 DNA sequence: TGTGCCAGCAGCCTGGGACTAGCCTACGAGCAGTACTTC.

This clone was recorded once. The CDR3: CASSSGQGAKYEQYF. Here the CDR3 DNA reads TGCGCCAGCAGCTCTGGACAGGGGGCTAAGTACGAGCAGTACTTC. The gene calls are TRBV5-1 and TRBJ2-7, with 11 bases fitting TRBD1. CDR1 is SGHRS and CDR2 is YFSETQ in the germline V gene. V lost 3 bases, J lost 4 bases, and 6 bases stayed unmatched. The CDR3 contains 15 residues.

This chain uses TRBV15 with TRBJ2-1; either TRBD1 or TRBD2 may fit D (5 bases each). Germline CDR1 reads LNHNV; CDR2 reads YYDKDF (reference sequence). V was pared by 1 base and J by 9 bases, with 19 bases between. The CDR3 is made up of 16 amino acids. The CDR3 DNA sequence: TGTGCCACCAGCAGAGTGACGCCCGAGGGGCTGGGTGAGCAGTTCTTC. It codes for CATSRVTPEGLGEQFF.

To note about this clone: Other nucleotide sequences from this sample produce the same CDR3. The rearrangement uses TRBV18 and TRBJ2-1; 9 positions match TRBD2. The CDR3 has 15 residues. V lost 3 bases and J lost 4; bases outside the gene matches: 4. Germline CDR1 is KGHSH and CDR2 is LQKENI. The DNA of the CDR3 is TGTGCCAGCTCACCGGCGGGAGGGCCTTACAATGAGCAGTTCTTC. Its protein is CASSPAGGPYNEQFF.

Here the CDR3 DNA reads TGTGCCAGCAGCCCGGATGGGTCCAACTATGGCTACACCTTC. This sequence encodes CASSPDGSNYGYTF. The J gene is TRBJ1-2, the V gene TRBV7-6; D uncertain. The CDR3 is made up of 14 amino acids. V lost 5 bases and J lost 2, with 12 bases in between. Germline CDR1 and CDR2: SGHVS and FNYEAQ.

The chain carries TRBV15 and TRBJ1-5, with 8 positions matching TRBD1. The CDR3 extends over 13 amino acids. Germline assignment: CDR1 LNHNV and CDR2 YYDKDF (reference sequence). The V gene end was trimmed by 6 bases and the J gene end by 6 bases; junction bases not matched to a gene: 4. CDR3 residues: CATSYRGSQPQHF. As DNA, the CDR3 is TGTGCCACCAGTTACAGGGGGAGTCAGCCCCAGCATTTT. Using reference TRBV15 and TRBJ1-5 for the parts outside the CDR3, the full variable domain is DAMVIQNPRYQVTQFGKPVTLSCSQTLNHNVMYWYQQKSSQAPKLLFHYYDKDFNNEADTPDNFQSRRPNTSFCFLDIRSPGLGDTAMYLCATSYRGSQPQHFGDGTRLSIL.

The chain employs TRBV5-1 and TRBJ1-4; D call uncertain. Trimming removed 0 bases at V and 14 bases at J, with 14 bases between. CDR3 length: 13 residues. CDR1 and CDR2 from the germline V gene are SGHRS and YFSETQ. The CDR3 DNA sequence: TGCGCCAGCAGCTTGGGGAGGTCGGAGGATCTGTTTTTT. It yields the protein CASSLGRSEDLFF.

The chain has TRBV11-2 and TRBJ2-7; D is possibly TRBD1 (5 bases). V lost 1 base to trimming and J lost 2 bases, with 12 bases between them. The CDR3 sequence is 15 residues long. The germline V gene encodes CDR1 SGHAT and CDR2 FQNNGV. The CDR3 protein is CASSLGSRGTYEQYF. The CDR3 coding sequence is TGTGCCAGCAGCTTAGGATCTAGGGGAACCTACGAGCAGTACTTC. Based on the CDR3 plus reference TRBV11-2 and TRBJ2-7, the full variable domain is EAGVAQSPRYKIIEKRQSVAFWCNPISGHATLYWYQQILGQGPKLLIQFQNNGVVDDSQLPKDRFSAERLKGVDSTLKIQPAKLEDSAVYLCASSLGSRGTYEQYFGPGTRLTVT.

The chain couples TRBV30 to TRBJ2-1, with no clear D. The CDR3 runs to 13 residues. Looked up from germline, CDR1 is GTSNPN and CDR2 is SVGIG (reference sequence). The germline V and J ends were trimmed by 3 bases and 4 bases, with 10 bases remaining between them. CDR3 in amino acids: CAWRTGSYNEQFF. As DNA, the CDR3 is TGTGCCTGGAGGACTGGATCGTACAATGAGCAGTTCTTC.

The genes are TRBV10-3 and TRBJ2-7; D gene ambiguous. Deletions cut 2 bases from V and 7 bases from J, with 15 bases between. Per the germline V gene, CDR1 is ENHRY and CDR2 is SYGVKD. The CDR3 sequence is 14 residues long. This CDR3 reads CAISESHTVGEQYF. CDR3 DNA: TGTGCCATCAGTGAGAGCCACACCGTGGGTGAGCAGTACTTC.

The chain links TRBV19 to TRBJ1-1; D is unresolved. Germline lookup yields CDR1 LNHDA and CDR2 SQIVND (reference sequence). V lost 2 bases and J lost 4, with 5 bases in between. CDR3 size: 12 residues. In nucleotides, the CDR3 is TGTGCCAGTAGTATAACAAGCACTGAAGCTTTCTTT. Its protein is CASSITSTEAFF. The full variable domain, with the rest looked up from reference TRBV19 and TRBJ1-1, is DGGITQSPKYLFRKEGQNVTLSCEQNLNHDAMYWYRQDPGQGLRLIYYSQIVNDFQKGDIAEGYSVSREKKESFPLTVTSAQKNPTAFYLCASSITSTEAFFGQGTRLTVV.

J is TRBJ2-3 and V is TRBV4-1, with D hard to call. The CDR3 sequence is 14 residues long. Trimming cost V 3 bases and J 4 bases, with 11 bases left between them. Germline-derived CDR1 and CDR2 are MGHRA and YSYEKL. CDR3 nucleotides: TGCGCCAGCAGCCATCCCGTCAAATCAGATACGCAGTATTTT. It yields the protein CASSHPVKSDTQYF.

The genes are TRBV28 and TRBJ1-2; 8 bases match TRBD1. The CDR3 is made up of 14 amino acids. Unmatched junction bases numbered 8, after V lost 5 bases and J lost 6 bases. Germline V gene data show CDR1 as MDHEN and CDR2 as SYDVKM. The CDR3 spells CASSRGQGLHGYTF. In nucleotides, the CDR3 is TGTGCCAGCAGTCGAGGACAGGGCCTCCATGGCTACACCTTC.

V usage is TRBV18 and J usage is TRBJ1-4; D uncertain. The CDR3 has 12 residues. V was clipped by 6 bases and J by 8 bases, with 10 bases between them. From germline, CDR1 is KGHSH and CDR2 LQKENI. The CDR3 sequence is CASSTTGEKLFF. The CDR3 DNA reads as TGTGCCAGCTCTACCACGGGAGAAAAACTGTTTTTT. The full variable domain, rest sourced from reference TRBV18 and TRBJ1-4, is NAGVMQNPRHLVRRRGQEARLRCSPMKGHSHVYWYRQLPEEGLKFMVYLQKENIIDESGMPKERFSAEFPKEGPSILRIQQVVRGDSAAYFCASSTTGEKLFFGSGTQLSVL.

The V gene is TRBV11-2, the J gene TRBJ2-3; D is possibly TRBD2 (5 bases). Germline V gene sequence: CDR1 SGHAT, CDR2 FQNNGV. The CDR3 has 15 amino acids. The V end was cut by 3 bases, the J end by 2 bases, with 12 bases between. The CDR3 coding sequence is TGTGCCAGCAGCTTTTTCAGAGCGGCCACAGATACGCAGTATTTT. This codes for CASSFFRAATDTQYF.

The chain employs TRBV29-1 and TRBJ2-1; no clear D. The germline V gene encodes CDR1 SQVTM and CDR2 ANQGSEA. V lost 5 bases and J lost 4, with 6 bases in between. There are 11 residues in the CDR3. The CDR3 spells CSVRPYNEQFF. The CDR3 nucleotides are TGCAGCGTTAGGCCTTACAATGAGCAGTTCTTC.

This chain joins TRBV6-5 and TRBJ2-7; D tentatively reads TRBD1 or TRBD2 (5 bases each). The CDR3 length is 15 residues. V was shortened by 6 bases and J by 3 bases, with 18 bases between the two germline ends. Germline CDR1 reads MNHEY; CDR2 reads SVGAGI. CDR3 sequence reads: CASRIGTDSFYEQYF. The CDR3 DNA reads TGTGCCAGCAGAATTGGGACGGACTCATTCTACGAGCAGTACTTC.

This clone was picked up a small number of times. For the CDR3, the DNA is TGTGCCAGCAGCTTCGTCAGTGATCAGCCCCAGCATTTT. It is translated as CASSFVSDQPQHF. The genes are TRBV7-9 and TRBJ1-5, with D unclear. CDR3 length: 13 amino acids. The V gene's germline CDR1 is SEHNR and CDR2 FQNEAQ (reference sequence). The germline V and J ends were trimmed by 3 bases and 5 bases, with 8 bases remaining between them.

The chain recombines TRBV5-1 with TRBJ2-5; D might be TRBD1 (6 bases). There are 12 residues in the CDR3. Germline V gives CDR1 SGHRS, CDR2 YFSETQ. V was pared by 4 bases and J by 5 bases, with 9 bases between. CDR3 nucleotide sequence: TGCGCCAGCAGCCGTAGGGGGGAGACCCAGTACTTC. Translation: CASSRRGETQYF.

The chain links TRBV29-1 to TRBJ1-1, with a tentative D call TRBD1 (5 bases). Deletions cut 3 bases from V and 10 bases from J, with 24 bases between. The CDR3 extends over 15 amino acids. Germline V CDR1 and CDR2: SQVTM, ANQGSEA. The CDR3 loop reads CSVDALGGFARGAFF. CDR3 nucleotide sequence: TGCAGCGTTGACGCCCTGGGGGGGTTCGCAAGGGGAGCTTTCTTT.

This clone was counted a single time. CDR3 sequence: CASSEVATSGWNEQFF. The CDR3 region has the DNA TGCGCCAGCAGCGAGGTCGCGACTAGCGGTTGGAATGAGCAGTTCTTC. The V and J genes are TRBV5-1 and TRBJ2-1; 9 bases are shared with TRBD2. The germline gives CDR1 SGHRS, CDR2 YFSETQ. Losses at the gene ends were 4 bases for V and 7 bases for J; bases not matched to a gene: 12. This CDR3 contains 16 residues.

The chain links TRBV25-1 to TRBJ2-7; D is unresolved. This CDR3 is built from 11 residues. Germline V lookup: CDR1 MGHDK, CDR2 SYGVNS. With 0 bases removed from V and 6 bases from J, the gap between germline ends came to 3 bases. CDR3: CASSEYGEQYF. DNA for the CDR3: TGTGCCAGCAGTGAATATGGCGAGCAGTACTTC.